Listed below are T cell receptor beta chains from one sample, sequenced in a study of beta chain features in type 1 diabetes. Generated by immunoSEQ multiplex PCR, the TCRdb table keeps only in-frame clones and is missing some. The sample has some 160,000 clones, about 10% seen once. Sequenced sample: central memory CD4+ T cells from blood. The receptor source for this set is a woman in her twenties or thirties with type 1 diabetes. The CDR3 runs from the conserved cysteine through the conserved F or W. Each record gives: J gene, CDR3 length, clone size, V gene, D gene, CDR3 protein, CDR3 DNA. The D gene is left open where the match is weak. Size tells how often a clone was seen (once, few, many) or the class of an expanded clone, and some rows leave it out.

j_call: TRBJ2-1
cdr3_length: 11
clone_size: -
v_call: TRBV6-1
d_call: TRBD1
cdr3_aa: CAGTGNNEQFF
cdr3_nt: TGTGCCGGGACAGGGAACAATGAGCAGTTCTTC

j_call: TRBJ1-4
cdr3_length: 14
clone_size: -
v_call: TRBV9
d_call: TRBD1
cdr3_aa: CASSSRTGLEKLFF
cdr3_nt: TGTGCCAGCAGCAGTCGGACAGGGCTTGAAAAACTGTTTTTT

j_call: TRBJ2-7
cdr3_length: 15
clone_size: few
v_call: TRBV11-2
d_call: TRBD1
cdr3_aa: CASSLRSGGGYEQYF
cdr3_nt: TGTGCCAGCAGCTTAAGGTCAGGGGGCGGCTACGAGCAGTACTTC

j_call: TRBJ2-2
cdr3_length: 15
clone_size: few
v_call: TRBV7-2
d_call: -
cdr3_aa: CASSLAVGNTGELFF
cdr3_nt: TGTGCCAGCAGCCTTGCGGTAGGGAACACCGGGGAGCTGTTTTTT

j_call: TRBJ1-1
cdr3_length: 15
clone_size: few
v_call: TRBV19
d_call: -
cdr3_aa: CASSFNGQSGREAFF
cdr3_nt: TGTGCCAGTAGCTTCAACGGACAGTCGGGAAGAGAAGCTTTCTTT

j_call: TRBJ1-1
cdr3_length: 15
clone_size: -
v_call: TRBV5-6
d_call: TRBD1
cdr3_aa: CASSLGGQGGTEAFF
cdr3_nt: TGTGCCAGCAGCTTAGGGGGACAGGGGGGAACTGAAGCTTTCTTT

j_call: TRBJ2-7
cdr3_length: 14
clone_size: few
v_call: TRBV5-6
d_call: -
cdr3_aa: CASSLPGRRAEQYF
cdr3_nt: TGTGCCAGCAGCTTGCCCGGGAGAAGGGCAGAGCAGTACTTC

j_call: TRBJ1-1
cdr3_length: 15
clone_size: few
v_call: TRBV18
d_call: TRBD1
cdr3_aa: CASSIKTGRNTEAFF
cdr3_nt: TGTGCCAGCTCAATTAAGACAGGGAGGAACACTGAAGCTTTCTTT

j_call: TRBJ2-1
cdr3_length: 15
clone_size: few
v_call: TRBV18
d_call: TRBD1
cdr3_aa: CASSPPGQGTNEQFF
cdr3_nt: TGTGCCAGCTCGCCTCCGGGACAGGGAACGAATGAGCAGTTCTTC

j_call: TRBJ1-5
cdr3_length: 14
clone_size: few
v_call: TRBV6-4
d_call: -
cdr3_aa: CASSYSTGGQPQHF
cdr3_nt: TGTGCCAGCAGTTACTCGACAGGCGGACAGCCCCAGCATTTT

j_call: TRBJ2-1
cdr3_length: 12
clone_size: -
v_call: TRBV7-3
d_call: -
cdr3_aa: CASSYLGQEQFF
cdr3_nt: TGTGCCAGCAGCTACTTGGGGCAGGAGCAGTTCTTC

j_call: TRBJ2-5
cdr3_length: 15
clone_size: few
v_call: TRBV30
d_call: TRBD2
cdr3_aa: CAWRGDRGHRGAQYF
cdr3_nt: TGTGCCTGGAGAGGGGACCGAGGGCATCGGGGGGCCCAGTACTTC

j_call: TRBJ2-7
cdr3_length: 14
clone_size: -
v_call: TRBV9
d_call: -
cdr3_aa: CASSIDPSSYEQYF
cdr3_nt: TGTGCCAGCAGCATAGACCCGAGCTCCTACGAGCAGTACTTC

j_call: TRBJ2-7
cdr3_length: 13
clone_size: few
v_call: TRBV18
d_call: -
cdr3_aa: CASSPDTTYEQYF
cdr3_nt: TGTGCCAGCTCACCGGACACCACCTACGAGCAGTACTTC

j_call: TRBJ2-7
cdr3_length: 13
clone_size: -
v_call: TRBV5-1
d_call: TRBD1
cdr3_aa: CASSWDRSYEQYF
cdr3_nt: TGCGCCAGCAGCTGGGACAGATCCTACGAGCAGTACTTC

j_call: TRBJ1-4
cdr3_length: 15
clone_size: -
v_call: TRBV18
d_call: -
cdr3_aa: CASSPLAGSSEKLFF
cdr3_nt: TGTGCCAGCTCACCACTGGCAGGGTCGAGCGAAAAACTGTTTTTT

j_call: TRBJ2-5
cdr3_length: 15
clone_size: -
v_call: TRBV7-2
d_call: -
cdr3_aa: CASSVRQDRQETQYF
cdr3_nt: TGTGCCAGCAGCGTAAGACAGGACCGCCAAGAGACCCAGTACTTC

j_call: TRBJ2-1
cdr3_length: 13
clone_size: -
v_call: TRBV28
d_call: TRBD2
cdr3_aa: CASSAGLAPKQFF
cdr3_nt: TGTGCCAGCAGTGCCGGACTAGCGCCCAAGCAGTTCTTC

j_call: TRBJ2-5
cdr3_length: 15
clone_size: few
v_call: TRBV18
d_call: -
cdr3_aa: CASSPRTAFQETQYF
cdr3_nt: TGTGCCAGCTCACCACGGACAGCTTTCCAAGAGACCCAGTACTTC

j_call: TRBJ2-5
cdr3_length: 13
clone_size: -
v_call: TRBV7-3
d_call: -
cdr3_aa: CASSPSGEETQYF
cdr3_nt: TGTGCCAGCAGCCCCTCAGGGGAAGAGACCCAGTACTTC

j_call: TRBJ1-2
cdr3_length: 14
clone_size: few
v_call: TRBV11-2
d_call: TRBD1
cdr3_aa: CASSLTGITRGYTF
cdr3_nt: TGTGCCAGCAGCCTGACAGGGATTACCCGTGGCTACACCTTC

j_call: TRBJ1-2
cdr3_length: 15
clone_size: few
v_call: TRBV4-1
d_call: TRBD1
cdr3_aa: CASSQEQGTNYGYTF
cdr3_nt: TGTGCCAGCAGCCAAGAACAGGGGACTAACTATGGCTACACCTTC

j_call: TRBJ2-1
cdr3_length: 16
clone_size: -
v_call: TRBV28
d_call: TRBD1
cdr3_aa: CASSFYRGAILNEQFF
cdr3_nt: TGTGCCAGCAGTTTTTACAGGGGAGCGATCCTCAATGAGCAGTTCTTC

j_call: TRBJ2-7
cdr3_length: 18
clone_size: few
v_call: TRBV15
d_call: TRBD1
cdr3_aa: CATSRGDQGQVSSYEQYF
cdr3_nt: TGTGCCACCAGCAGGGGAGATCAGGGACAGGTGAGCTCCTACGAGCAGTACTTC

j_call: TRBJ2-3
cdr3_length: 14
clone_size: -
v_call: TRBV11-3
d_call: -
cdr3_aa: CASRKGTGTDTQYF
cdr3_nt: TGTGCCAGCAGGAAGGGGACTGGCACAGATACGCAGTATTTT

j_call: TRBJ2-7
cdr3_length: 15
clone_size: few
v_call: TRBV7-8
d_call: TRBD2
cdr3_aa: CASSLAGGVGYEQYF
cdr3_nt: TGTGCCAGCAGCTTAGCGGGAGGGGTCGGCTACGAGCAGTACTTC

j_call: TRBJ2-1
cdr3_length: 13
clone_size: -
v_call: TRBV29-1
d_call: -
cdr3_aa: CSVDSSSYNEQFF
cdr3_nt: TGCAGCGTTGATTCGAGTTCCTACAATGAGCAGTTCTTC

j_call: TRBJ1-1
cdr3_length: 13
clone_size: -
v_call: TRBV2
d_call: -
cdr3_aa: CASTEEHTGEAFF
cdr3_nt: TGTGCCAGCACCGAAGAACACACAGGTGAAGCTTTCTTT

j_call: TRBJ1-5
cdr3_length: 15
clone_size: -
v_call: TRBV5-6
d_call: -
cdr3_aa: CASSLAGTGNQPQHF
cdr3_nt: TGTGCCAGCAGCTTAGCGGGCACAGGCAATCAGCCCCAGCATTTT

j_call: TRBJ2-7
cdr3_length: 12
clone_size: -
v_call: TRBV2
d_call: -
cdr3_aa: CASSAGVYEQYF
cdr3_nt: TGTGCCAGCAGTGCCGGAGTCTACGAGCAGTACTTC

j_call: TRBJ2-5
cdr3_length: 13
clone_size: few
v_call: TRBV7-9
d_call: -
cdr3_aa: CASSLGEGRTQYF
cdr3_nt: TGTGCCAGCAGCTTAGGCGAGGGCCGAACCCAGTACTTC

j_call: TRBJ2-7
cdr3_length: 14
clone_size: -
v_call: TRBV10-3
d_call: -
cdr3_aa: CAISEQEGSYEQYF
cdr3_nt: TGTGCCATCAGTGAACAGGAAGGATCCTACGAGCAGTACTTC

j_call: TRBJ2-2
cdr3_length: 18
clone_size: -
v_call: TRBV5-1
d_call: TRBD2
cdr3_aa: CASSSILAGGWNTGELFF
cdr3_nt: TGCGCCAGCAGCTCAATCTTAGCGGGAGGTTGGAACACCGGGGAGCTGTTTTTT

j_call: TRBJ2-1
cdr3_length: 14
clone_size: few
v_call: TRBV5-1
d_call: -
cdr3_aa: CASSLEDSYNEQFF
cdr3_nt: TGCGCCAGCAGCTTAGAGGACTCCTACAATGAGCAGTTCTTC

j_call: TRBJ2-4
cdr3_length: 14
clone_size: few
v_call: TRBV7-2
d_call: -
cdr3_aa: CASSQGQTKNIQYF
cdr3_nt: TGTGCCAGCAGCCAAGGACAGACCAAAAACATTCAGTACTTC

j_call: TRBJ2-2
cdr3_length: 17
clone_size: few
v_call: TRBV5-1
d_call: TRBD2
cdr3_aa: CASSLGLAGGTTGELFF
cdr3_nt: TGCGCCAGCAGCTTGGGACTAGCGGGAGGAACCACCGGGGAGCTGTTTTTT

j_call: TRBJ2-7
cdr3_length: 15
clone_size: few
v_call: TRBV5-1
d_call: TRBD2
cdr3_aa: CASSSASGSVYEQYF
cdr3_nt: TGCGCCAGCAGCTCGGCTAGCGGGAGCGTTTACGAGCAGTACTTC

j_call: TRBJ1-2
cdr3_length: 14
clone_size: few
v_call: TRBV4-2
d_call: TRBD1
cdr3_aa: CASSQDPEQGAKTF
cdr3_nt: TGTGCCAGCAGCCAAGATCCCGAACAGGGGGCGAAGACCTTC

j_call: TRBJ2-7
cdr3_length: 12
clone_size: -
v_call: TRBV5-1
d_call: -
cdr3_aa: CASSPVAGDAFF
cdr3_nt: TGCGCCAGCAGCCCGGTAGCAGGGGACGCGTTCTTC

j_call: TRBJ2-7
cdr3_length: 12
clone_size: -
v_call: TRBV7-9
d_call: -
cdr3_aa: CASSLQGGEQYF
cdr3_nt: TGTGCCAGCAGCTTACAGGGGGGCGAGCAGTACTTC